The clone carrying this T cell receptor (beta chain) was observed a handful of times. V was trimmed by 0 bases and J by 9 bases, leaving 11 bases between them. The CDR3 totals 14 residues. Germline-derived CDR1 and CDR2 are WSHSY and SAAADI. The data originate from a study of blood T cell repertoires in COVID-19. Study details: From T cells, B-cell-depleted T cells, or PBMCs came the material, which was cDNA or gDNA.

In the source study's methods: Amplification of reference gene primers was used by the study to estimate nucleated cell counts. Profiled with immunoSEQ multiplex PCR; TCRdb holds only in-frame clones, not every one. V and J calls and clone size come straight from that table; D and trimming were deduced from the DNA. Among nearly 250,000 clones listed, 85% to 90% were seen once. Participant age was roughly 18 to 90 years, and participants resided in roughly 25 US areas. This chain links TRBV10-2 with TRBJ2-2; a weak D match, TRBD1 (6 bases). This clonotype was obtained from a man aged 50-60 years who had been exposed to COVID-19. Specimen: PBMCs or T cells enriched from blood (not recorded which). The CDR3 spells CASSESRGPRELFF. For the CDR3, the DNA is TGCGCCAGCAGTGAGTCCAGGGGACCACGGGAGCTGTTTTTT.